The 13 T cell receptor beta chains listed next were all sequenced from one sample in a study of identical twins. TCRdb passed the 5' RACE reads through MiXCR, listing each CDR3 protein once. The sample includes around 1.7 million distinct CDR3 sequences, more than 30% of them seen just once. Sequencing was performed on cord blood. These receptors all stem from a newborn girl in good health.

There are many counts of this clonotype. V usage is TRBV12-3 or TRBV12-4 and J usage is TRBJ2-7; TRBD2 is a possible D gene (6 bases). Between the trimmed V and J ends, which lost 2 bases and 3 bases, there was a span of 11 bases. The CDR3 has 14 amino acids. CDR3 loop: CASSLSGGVYEQYF. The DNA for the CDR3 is TGTGCCAGCAGTTTAAGTGGAGGGGTCTACGAGCAGTACTTC.

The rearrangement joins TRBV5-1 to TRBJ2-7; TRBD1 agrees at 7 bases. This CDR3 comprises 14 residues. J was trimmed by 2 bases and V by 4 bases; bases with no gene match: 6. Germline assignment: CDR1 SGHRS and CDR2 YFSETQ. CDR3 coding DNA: TGCGCCAGCAGCAACCGGACAGGTACCTACGAGCAGTACTTC. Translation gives CASSNRTGTYEQYF.

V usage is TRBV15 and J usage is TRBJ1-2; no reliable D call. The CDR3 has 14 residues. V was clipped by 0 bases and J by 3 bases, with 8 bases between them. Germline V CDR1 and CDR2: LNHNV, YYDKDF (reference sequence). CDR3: CATSRDRIYYGYTF. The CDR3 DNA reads TGTGCCACCAGCAGAGATAGAATTTACTATGGCTACACCTTC.

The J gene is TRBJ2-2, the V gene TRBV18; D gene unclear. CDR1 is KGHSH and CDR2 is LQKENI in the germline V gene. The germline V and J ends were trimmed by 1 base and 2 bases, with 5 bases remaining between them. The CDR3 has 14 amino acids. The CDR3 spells CASSPRENTGELFF. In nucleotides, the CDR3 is TGTGCCAGCTCACCACGGGAAAACACCGGGGAGCTGTTTTTT.

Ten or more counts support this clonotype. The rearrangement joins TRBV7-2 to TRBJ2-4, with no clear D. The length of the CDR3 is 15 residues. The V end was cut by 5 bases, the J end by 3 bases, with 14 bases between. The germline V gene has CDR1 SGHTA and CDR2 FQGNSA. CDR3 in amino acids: CASSPGLWGKNIQYF. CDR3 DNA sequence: TGTGCCAGCAGCCCGGGTTTGTGGGGCAAAAACATTCAGTACTTC. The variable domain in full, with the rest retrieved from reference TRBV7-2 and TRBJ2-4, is GAGVSQSPSNKVTEKGKDVELRCDPISGHTALYWYRQSLGQGLEFLIYFQGNSAPDKSGLPSDRFSAERTGGSVSTLTIQRTQQEDSAVYLCASSPGLWGKNIQYFGAGTRLSVL.

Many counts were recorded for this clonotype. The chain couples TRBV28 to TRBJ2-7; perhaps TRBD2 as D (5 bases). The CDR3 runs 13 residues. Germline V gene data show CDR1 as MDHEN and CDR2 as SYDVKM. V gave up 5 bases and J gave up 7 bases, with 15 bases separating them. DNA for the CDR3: TGTGCCAGCAGTCCCGACTACGTACTTGAGCAGTACTTC. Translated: CASSPDYVLEQYF.

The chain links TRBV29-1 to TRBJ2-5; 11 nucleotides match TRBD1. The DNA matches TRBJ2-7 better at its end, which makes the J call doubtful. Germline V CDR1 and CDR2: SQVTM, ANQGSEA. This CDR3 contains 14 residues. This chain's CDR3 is CSGVPWTGGNEQYF. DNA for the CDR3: TGCAGCGGTGTCCCTTGGACAGGGGGCAACGAGCAGTACTTC.

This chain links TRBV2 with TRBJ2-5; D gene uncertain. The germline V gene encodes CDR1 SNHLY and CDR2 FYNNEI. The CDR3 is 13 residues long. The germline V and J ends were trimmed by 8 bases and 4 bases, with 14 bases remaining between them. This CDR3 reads CASCPASGETQYF. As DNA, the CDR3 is TGTGCCAGCTGCCCGGCGAGTGGAGAGACCCAGTACTTC.

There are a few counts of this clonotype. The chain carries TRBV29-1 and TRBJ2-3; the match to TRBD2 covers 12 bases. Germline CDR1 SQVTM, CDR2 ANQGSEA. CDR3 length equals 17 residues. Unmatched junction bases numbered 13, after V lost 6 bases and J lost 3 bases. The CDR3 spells CSVKGSSGRGSTDTQYF. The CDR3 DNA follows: TGCAGCGTCAAAGGGTCTAGCGGGAGGGGAAGTACAGATACGCAGTATTTT.

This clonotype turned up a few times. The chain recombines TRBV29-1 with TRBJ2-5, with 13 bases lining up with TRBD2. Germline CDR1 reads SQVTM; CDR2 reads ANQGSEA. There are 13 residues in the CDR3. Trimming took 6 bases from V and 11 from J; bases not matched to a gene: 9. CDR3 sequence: CSVSGLAGYEQYF. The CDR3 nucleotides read TGCAGCGTGTCGGGACTAGCGGGATATGAGCAGTACTTC.

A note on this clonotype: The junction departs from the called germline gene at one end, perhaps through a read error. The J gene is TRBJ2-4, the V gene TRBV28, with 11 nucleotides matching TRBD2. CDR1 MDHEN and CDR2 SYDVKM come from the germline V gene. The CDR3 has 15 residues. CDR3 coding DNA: TGTGCCGGCAGTGCCCCCGGACTAGCGGGCAACATTCAGTACTTC. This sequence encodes CAGSAPGLAGNIQYF.

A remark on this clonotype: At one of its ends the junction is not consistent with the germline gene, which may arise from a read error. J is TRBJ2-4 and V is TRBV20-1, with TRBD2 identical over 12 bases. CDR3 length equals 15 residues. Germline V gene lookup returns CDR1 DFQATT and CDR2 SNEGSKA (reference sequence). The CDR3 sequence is CSASRLAGAKNIKYF. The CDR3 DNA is TGCAGTGCTAGCCGACTAGCGGGGGCAAAAAACATTAAGTACTTC.

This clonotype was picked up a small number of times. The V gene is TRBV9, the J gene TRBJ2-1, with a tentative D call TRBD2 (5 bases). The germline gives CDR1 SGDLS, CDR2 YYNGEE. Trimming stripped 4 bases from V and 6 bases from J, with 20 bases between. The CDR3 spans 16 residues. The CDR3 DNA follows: TGTGCCAGCAGCTCCGCCGGGATCCGATCCGGCAATGAGCAGTTCTTC. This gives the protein CASSSAGIRSGNEQFF. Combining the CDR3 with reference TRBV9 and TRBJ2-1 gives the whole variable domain DSGVTQTPKHLITATGQRVTLRCSPRSGDLSVYWYQQSLDQGLQFLIQYYNGEERAKGNILERFSAQQFPDLHSELNLSSLELGDSALYFCASSSAGIRSGNEQFFGPGTRLTVL.